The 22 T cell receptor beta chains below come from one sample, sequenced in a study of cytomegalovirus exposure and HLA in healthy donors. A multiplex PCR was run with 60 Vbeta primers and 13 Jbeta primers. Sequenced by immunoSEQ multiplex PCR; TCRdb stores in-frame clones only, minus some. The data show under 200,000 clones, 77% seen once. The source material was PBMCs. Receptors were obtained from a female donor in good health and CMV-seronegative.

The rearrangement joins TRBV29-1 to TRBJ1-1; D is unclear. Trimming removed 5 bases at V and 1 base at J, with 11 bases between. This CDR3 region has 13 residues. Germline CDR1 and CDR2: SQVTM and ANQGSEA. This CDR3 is CSVQWSENTEAFF. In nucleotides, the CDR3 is TGCAGCGTTCAATGGTCAGAGAACACTGAAGCTTTCTTT.

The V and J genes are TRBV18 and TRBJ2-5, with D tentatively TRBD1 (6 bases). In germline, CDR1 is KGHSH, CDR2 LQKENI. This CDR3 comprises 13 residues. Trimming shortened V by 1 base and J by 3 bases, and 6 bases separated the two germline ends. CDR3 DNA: TGTGCCAGCTCACCACGACAGGAAGAGACCCAGTACTTC. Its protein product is CASSPRQEETQYF.

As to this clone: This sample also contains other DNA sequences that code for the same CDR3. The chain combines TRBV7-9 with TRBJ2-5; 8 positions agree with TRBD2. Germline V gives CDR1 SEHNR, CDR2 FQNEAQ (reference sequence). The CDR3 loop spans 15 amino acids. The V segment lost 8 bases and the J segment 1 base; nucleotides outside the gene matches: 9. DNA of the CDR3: TGTGCCAGCGCCGGGGGGGGCGGGCTCCAAGAGACCCAGTACTTC. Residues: CASAGGGGLQETQYF.

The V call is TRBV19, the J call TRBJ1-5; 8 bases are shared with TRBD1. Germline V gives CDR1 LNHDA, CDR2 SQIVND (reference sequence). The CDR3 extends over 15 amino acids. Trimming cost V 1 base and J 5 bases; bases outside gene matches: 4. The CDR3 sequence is CASSIGTGNDQPQHF. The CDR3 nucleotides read TGTGCCAGTAGTATAGGGACAGGGAATGATCAGCCCCAGCATTTT.

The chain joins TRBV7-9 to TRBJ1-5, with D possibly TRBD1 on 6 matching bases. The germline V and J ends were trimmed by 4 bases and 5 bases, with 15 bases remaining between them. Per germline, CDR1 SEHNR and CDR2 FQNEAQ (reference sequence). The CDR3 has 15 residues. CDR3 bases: TGTGCCAGCAGCTACGGGGGGGGCGGATATCAGCCCCAGCATTTT. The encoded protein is CASSYGGGGYQPQHF.

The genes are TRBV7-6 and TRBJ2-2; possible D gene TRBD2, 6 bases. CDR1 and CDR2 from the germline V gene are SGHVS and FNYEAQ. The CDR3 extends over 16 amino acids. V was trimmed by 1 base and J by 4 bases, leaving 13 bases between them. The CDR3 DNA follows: TGTGCCAGCAGCTTAGGTTACCCAGCGGGCACCGGGGAGCTGTTTTTT. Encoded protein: CASSLGYPAGTGELFF. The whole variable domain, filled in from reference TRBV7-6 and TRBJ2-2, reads GAGVSQSPRYKVTKRGQDVALRCDPISGHVSLYWYRQALGQGPEFLTYFNYEAQQDKSGLPNDRFSAERPEGSISTLTIQRTEQRDSAMYRCASSLGYPAGTGELFFGEGSRLTVL.

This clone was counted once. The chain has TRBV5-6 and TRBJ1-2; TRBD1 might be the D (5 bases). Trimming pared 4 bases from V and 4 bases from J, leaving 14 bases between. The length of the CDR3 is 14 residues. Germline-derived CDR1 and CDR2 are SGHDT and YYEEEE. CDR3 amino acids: CASSPSQGGYGYTF. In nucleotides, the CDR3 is TGTGCCAGCAGCCCCTCGCAGGGCGGCTATGGCTACACCTTC.

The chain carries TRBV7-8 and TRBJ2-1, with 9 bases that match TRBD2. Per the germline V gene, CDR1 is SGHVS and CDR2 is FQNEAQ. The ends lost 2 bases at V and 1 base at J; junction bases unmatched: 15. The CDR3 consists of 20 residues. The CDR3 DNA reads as TGTGCCAGCAGCTTATTCTTTAGCGGGGGCCGGACAAGATCCTACAATGAGCAGTTCTTC. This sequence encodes CASSLFFSGGRTRSYNEQFF. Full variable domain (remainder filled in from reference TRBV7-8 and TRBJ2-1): GAGVSQSPRYKVAKRGQDVALRCDPISGHVSLFWYQQALGQGPEFLTYFQNEAQLDKSGLPSDRFFAERPEGSVSTLKIQRTQQEDSAVYLCASSLFFSGGRTRSYNEQFFGPGTRLTVL.

The CDR3 loop is CASSETQGYQPQHF. In DNA, the CDR3 is TGTGCCAGCAGTGAAACACAGGGGTATCAGCCCCAGCATTTT. V usage is TRBV6-1 and J usage is TRBJ1-5; 7 nucleotides align to TRBD1. CDR3 length: 14 residues. V gave up 2 bases and J gave up 5 bases; unmatched junction bases: 3. Germline-derived CDR1 and CDR2 are MNHNS and SASEGT.

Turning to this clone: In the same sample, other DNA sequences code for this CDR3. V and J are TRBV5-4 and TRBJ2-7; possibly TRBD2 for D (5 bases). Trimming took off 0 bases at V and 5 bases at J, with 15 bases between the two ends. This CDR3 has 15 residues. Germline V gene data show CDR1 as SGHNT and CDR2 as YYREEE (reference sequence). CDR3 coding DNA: TGTGCCAGCAGCTTGGATCGGGAAGGCCTCCACGAGCAGTACTTC. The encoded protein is CASSLDREGLHEQYF.

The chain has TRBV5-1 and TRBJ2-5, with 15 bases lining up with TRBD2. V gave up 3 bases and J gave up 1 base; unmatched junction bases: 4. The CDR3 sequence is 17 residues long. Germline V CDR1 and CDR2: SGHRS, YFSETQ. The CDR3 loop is CASSSGLAGGSQETQYF. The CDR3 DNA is TGCGCCAGCAGCTCGGGACTAGCGGGGGGCTCCCAAGAGACCCAGTACTTC.

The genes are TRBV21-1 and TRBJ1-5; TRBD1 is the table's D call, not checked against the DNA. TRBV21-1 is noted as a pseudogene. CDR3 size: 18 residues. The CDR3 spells CASSIARDRGYSNQPQHF. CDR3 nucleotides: TGTGCCAGCAGCATCGCCCGTGACAGGGGGTATAGCAATCAGCCCCAGCATTTT.

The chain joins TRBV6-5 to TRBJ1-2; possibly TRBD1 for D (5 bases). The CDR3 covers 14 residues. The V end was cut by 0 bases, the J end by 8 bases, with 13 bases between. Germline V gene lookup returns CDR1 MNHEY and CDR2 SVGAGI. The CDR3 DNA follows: TGTGCCAGCAGTTACTCCCCTTGGGAGGGGGGCTACACCTTC. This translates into CASSYSPWEGGYTF.

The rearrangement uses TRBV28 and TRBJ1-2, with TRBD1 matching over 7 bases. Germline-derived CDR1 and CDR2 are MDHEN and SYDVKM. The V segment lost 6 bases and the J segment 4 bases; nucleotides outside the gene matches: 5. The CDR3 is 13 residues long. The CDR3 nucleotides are TGTGCCAGCAGCCAAGGGACAGCCTATGGCTACACCTTC. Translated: CASSQGTAYGYTF.

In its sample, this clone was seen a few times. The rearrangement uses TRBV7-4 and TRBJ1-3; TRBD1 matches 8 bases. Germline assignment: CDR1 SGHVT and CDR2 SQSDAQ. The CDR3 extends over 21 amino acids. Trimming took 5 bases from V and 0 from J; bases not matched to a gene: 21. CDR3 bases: TGTGCCAGCAGCACACCGACCGGAAGGACAGGGAAAGGGAGCTCTGGAAACACCATATATTTT. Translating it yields CASSTPTGRTGKGSSGNTIYF.

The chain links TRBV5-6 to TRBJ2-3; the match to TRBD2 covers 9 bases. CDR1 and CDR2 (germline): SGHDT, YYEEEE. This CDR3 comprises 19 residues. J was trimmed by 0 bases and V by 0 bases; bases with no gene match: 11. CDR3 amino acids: CASSLGSAGLALSTDTQYF. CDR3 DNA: TGTGCCAGCAGCTTGGGATCGGCGGGACTAGCCCTTAGCACAGATACGCAGTATTTT.

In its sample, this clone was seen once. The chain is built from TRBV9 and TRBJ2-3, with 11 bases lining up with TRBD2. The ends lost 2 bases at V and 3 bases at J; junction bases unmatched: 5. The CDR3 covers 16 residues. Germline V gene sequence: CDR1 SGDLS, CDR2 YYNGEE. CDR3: CASSVRTSGFTDTQYF. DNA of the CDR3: TGTGCCAGCAGCGTCCGGACTAGCGGGTTTACAGATACGCAGTATTTT.

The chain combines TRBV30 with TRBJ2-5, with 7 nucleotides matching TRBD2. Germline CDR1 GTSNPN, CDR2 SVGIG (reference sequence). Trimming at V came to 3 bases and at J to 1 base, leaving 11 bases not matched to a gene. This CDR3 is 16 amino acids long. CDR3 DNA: TGTGCCTGGAGCGCTAAGCGGGGAGTGTTCCAAGAGACCCAGTACTTC. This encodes CAWSAKRGVFQETQYF.

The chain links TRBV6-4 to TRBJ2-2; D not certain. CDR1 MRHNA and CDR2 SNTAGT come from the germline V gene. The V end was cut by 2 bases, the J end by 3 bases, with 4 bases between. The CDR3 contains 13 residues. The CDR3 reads CASSDADTGELFF. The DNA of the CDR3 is TGTGCCAGCAGTGACGCAGACACCGGGGAGCTGTTTTTT.

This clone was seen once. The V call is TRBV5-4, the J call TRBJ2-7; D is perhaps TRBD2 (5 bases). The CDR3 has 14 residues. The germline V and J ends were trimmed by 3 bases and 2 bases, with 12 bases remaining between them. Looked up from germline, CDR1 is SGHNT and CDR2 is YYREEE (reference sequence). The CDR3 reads CASSSLGVTYEQYF. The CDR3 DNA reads TGTGCCAGCAGCTCCCTCGGGGTCACCTACGAGCAGTACTTC.

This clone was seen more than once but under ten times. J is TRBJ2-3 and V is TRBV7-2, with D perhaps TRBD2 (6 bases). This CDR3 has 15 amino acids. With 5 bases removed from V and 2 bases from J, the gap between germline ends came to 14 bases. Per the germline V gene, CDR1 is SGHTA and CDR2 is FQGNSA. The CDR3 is CASSPLAGFTDTQYF. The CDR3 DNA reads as TGTGCCAGCAGCCCCTTGGCGGGATTCACAGATACGCAGTATTTT.

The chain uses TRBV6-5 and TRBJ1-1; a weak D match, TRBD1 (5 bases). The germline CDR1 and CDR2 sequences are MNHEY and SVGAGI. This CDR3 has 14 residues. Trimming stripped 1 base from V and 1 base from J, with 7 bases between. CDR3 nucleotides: TGTGCCAGCAGTTACTATACAGGGAACACTGAAGCTTTCTTT. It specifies CASSYYTGNTEAFF.